Listed below are T cell receptor beta chains from one sample, sequenced in a study of blood T cell repertoires in COVID-19. Using immunoSEQ multiplex PCR, the repertoire was profiled, and TCRdb retains in-frame clones only, with some absent. The sample includes roughly 250,000 clones, around 90% of them seen just once. Material: peripheral blood. These receptors were taken from a man between 60 and 70 years old who had recovered from COVID-19. CDR3s include the opening cysteine and the closing phenylalanine or tryptophan. Each record gives: J gene, V gene, CDR3 protein.

j_call: TRBJ2-4; v_call: TRBV7-8; cdr3_aa: CASSPTGGEGGNIQYF
j_call: TRBJ2-1; v_call: TRBV19; cdr3_aa: CASSILAGGREQFF
j_call: TRBJ2-1; v_call: TRBV6-5; cdr3_aa: CASRSAGLLFEQFF
j_call: TRBJ2-2; v_call: TRBV6-5; cdr3_aa: CASSYAGESGELFF
j_call: TRBJ1-1; v_call: TRBV5-1; cdr3_aa: CASSQSPGQGTEAFF
j_call: TRBJ1-5; v_call: TRBV7-2; cdr3_aa: CASSSREYSNQPQHF
j_call: TRBJ1-2; v_call: TRBV10-2; cdr3_aa: CASSESAQGFYGYTF
j_call: TRBJ2-2; v_call: TRBV24-1; cdr3_aa: CAAGARTGELFF
j_call: TRBJ1-2; v_call: TRBV6-1; cdr3_aa: CASSERGQGRGYTF
j_call: TRBJ1-3; v_call: TRBV11-2; cdr3_aa: CASSPMAGRFLKNTIYF
j_call: TRBJ2-3; v_call: TRBV9; cdr3_aa: CASSVLGGSADTQYF
j_call: TRBJ2-7; v_call: TRBV30; cdr3_aa: CACLRGGRHEQYF
j_call: TRBJ2-2; v_call: TRBV27; cdr3_aa: CASSYRLRLGTGLNTGELFF
j_call: TRBJ2-7; v_call: TRBV18; cdr3_aa: CASSLSTQYEQYF
j_call: TRBJ2-2; v_call: TRBV9; cdr3_aa: CASSPRTSGGNTGELFF
j_call: TRBJ2-7; v_call: TRBV27; cdr3_aa: CASTLASGTGSYEQYF
j_call: TRBJ2-3; v_call: TRBV5-1; cdr3_aa: CASSLALPTDTQYF
j_call: TRBJ1-2; v_call: TRBV30; cdr3_aa: CAWTRQLKTGYTF
j_call: TRBJ2-5; v_call: TRBV7-2; cdr3_aa: CASSPRGNRETQYF
j_call: TRBJ1-6; v_call: TRBV2; cdr3_aa: CASSSWDTGVTPLHF
j_call: TRBJ2-3; v_call: TRBV11-2; cdr3_aa: CASSLGTGGGVDTQYF
j_call: TRBJ2-1; v_call: TRBV12-3/TRBV12-4; cdr3_aa: CASKRTSNEQFF
j_call: TRBJ2-5; v_call: TRBV3-1/TRBV3-2; cdr3_aa: CASSQHGSEETQYF
j_call: TRBJ2-1; v_call: TRBV19; cdr3_aa: CASSIRGEDEQFF
j_call: TRBJ2-3; v_call: TRBV30; cdr3_aa: CALIDRIREEDTQYF
j_call: TRBJ2-3; v_call: TRBV24-1; cdr3_aa: CATRGAQSTDTQYF